This entry lists 2 T cell receptor beta chains sequenced from one sample in a study of blood T cell repertoires in COVID-19. Libraries were prepared by immunoSEQ multiplex PCR; TCRdb keeps only in-frame clonotypes and omits some of them. Of more than 65,000 clones in the sample, 80% to 85% were seen once. The sequenced material came from peripheral blood. Source of these receptors: a woman older than 75 with acute or convalescent COVID-19.

This clone was counted a few times. The chain employs TRBV5-1 and TRBJ2-3; D might be TRBD1 (6 bases). V lost 4 bases and J lost 5, with 17 bases in between. The CDR3 runs 15 residues. CDR1 and CDR2 from the germline V gene are SGHRS and YFSETQ. CDR3 DNA: TGCGCCAGCAGCAACCTTGGGGCAGGGGTAGATACGCAGTATTTT. Translating it yields CASSNLGAGVDTQYF.

J is TRBJ2-5 and V is TRBV5-8; TRBD1 aligns across 9 bases. Trimming removed 3 bases from V and 0 bases from J; junction bases left unmatched: 6. Germline V gene data show CDR1 as SGHTS and CDR2 as YDEGEE. The CDR3 length is 16 residues. CDR3: CASSSGDRAYQETQYF. In DNA, the CDR3 is TGTGCCAGCAGCTCAGGGGACAGGGCGTACCAAGAGACCCAGTACTTC. Full variable domain (missing parts from reference TRBV5-8 and TRBJ2-5): EAGVTQSPTHLIKTRGQQATLRCSPISGHTSVYWYQQALGLGLQFLLWYDEGEERNRGNFPPRFSGRQFPNYSSELNVNALELEDSALYLCASSSGDRAYQETQYFGPGTRLLVL.